This is a list of T cell receptor beta chains from one sample in a study of shared clonotypes between healthy human individuals. Some clones are missing from TCRdb's copy, which holds only in-frame ones; the method was immunoSEQ multiplex PCR. The data contain millions of clones, 85% to 95% of them singletons. The sample consisted of naive CD4+ T cells sorted from blood. The receptors shown here come from a man aged 18 to 35 in good health. CDR3s include the opening cysteine and the closing phenylalanine or tryptophan. The order of the fields is D gene, J gene, V gene, clone size, CDR3 protein, CDR3 DNA. D genes are given only for firm matches. The size field is filled for only some rows; it gives once, few, many or a size class.

.	TRBJ2-1	TRBV6-6	.	CASTAMGAPFF	TGTGCCAGCACCGCCATGGGGGCCCCGTTCTTC
.	TRBJ2-7	TRBV11-2	.	CASSLDGGGEQYF	TGTGCCAGCAGCTTAGATGGAGGAGGCGAGCAGTACTTC
.	TRBJ1-1	TRBV9	few	CASSPREGYTEAFF	TGTGCCAGCAGCCCGAGGGAGGGCTACACTGAAGCTTTCTTT
.	TRBJ2-3	TRBV5-6	once	CASSQTSDTQYF	TGTGCCAGCAGTCAAACTAGTGATACGCAGTATTTT
.	TRBJ2-3	TRBV7-2	.	CASSFSPWSTDTQYF	TGTGCCAGCAGCTTTTCTCCGTGGAGCACAGATACGCAGTATTTT
TRBD1	TRBJ2-7	TRBV2	.	CASSESGQGTHEQYF	TGTGCCAGCAGTGAGTCGGGACAGGGTACCCACGAGCAGTACTTC
.	TRBJ2-7	TRBV5-1	.	CASSSTTTSYEQYF	TGCGCCAGCAGCTCCACGACTACCTCCTACGAGCAGTACTTC
.	TRBJ2-3	TRBV27	.	CASSLVGDTQYF	TGTGCCAGCAGTTTGGTAGGAGATACGCAGTATTTT
.	TRBJ2-7	TRBV6-5	.	CASSPGEYEQYF	TGTGCCAGCAGTCCCGGAGAGTACGAGCAGTACTTC
TRBD1	TRBJ1-6	TRBV28	.	CASKLGQGNGSPLHF	TGTGCCAGCAAGCTCGGACAGGGGAATGGTTCACCCCTCCACTTT
TRBD2	TRBJ2-3	TRBV11-2	.	CASGWTSGGTDTQYF	TGTGCCAGCGGATGGACTAGCGGGGGTACAGATACGCAGTATTTT
TRBD1	TRBJ1-3	TRBV9	.	CASSVDGQGVGNTIYF	TGTGCCAGCAGCGTAGACGGGCAGGGGGTAGGAAACACCATATATTTT
.	TRBJ2-1	TRBV5-1	.	CASSLGTSGGYNEQFF	TGCGCCAGCAGCTTGGGGACTTCGGGCGGCTACAATGAGCAGTTCTTC
TRBD1	TRBJ2-7	TRBV6-4	.	CASSDTSGTGSNEQYF	TGTGCCAGCAGTGACACCTCCGGGACAGGCAGCAACGAGCAGTACTTC
.	TRBJ1-1	TRBV29-1	.	CSASLPGQEAFF	TGCAGCGCCTCTCTGCCGGGGCAAGAAGCTTTCTTT
.	TRBJ1-1	TRBV27	.	CASSVRGAAFGAFF	TGTGCCAGCAGTGTGAGGGGGGCGGCTTTCGGAGCTTTCTTT
.	TRBJ2-5	TRBV11-2	.	CASSLDSFETQYF	TGTGCCAGCAGCTTAGACAGCTTTGAGACCCAGTACTTC
.	TRBJ2-1	TRBV6-5	.	CASSYSDGGKGYEQFF	TGTGCCAGCAGTTACTCTGACGGCGGGAAAGGCTATGAGCAGTTCTTC
.	TRBJ1-2	TRBV25-1	.	CASTGAPGANYGYTF	TGTGCCAGCACAGGGGCCCCAGGCGCTAACTATGGCTACACCTTC
.	TRBJ1-1	TRBV30	.	CAWEGRRYTEAFF	TGTGCCTGGGAGGGCAGGCGCTACACTGAAGCTTTCTTT
.	TRBJ2-5	TRBV18	.	CASSPQVRETQYF	TGTGCCAGCTCACCACAGGTCCGGGAGACCCAGTACTTC
.	TRBJ2-1	TRBV4-3	once	CASSESGNSYNEQFF	TGCGCCAGCAGCGAAAGCGGTAACTCCTACAATGAGCAGTTCTTC
TRBD2	TRBJ2-1	TRBV7-6	.	CASSLGLAGGNEQFF	TGTGCCAGCAGTCTCGGTCTGGCGGGAGGTAATGAGCAGTTCTTC
TRBD1	TRBJ1-2	TRBV28	.	CASSLGQGGGYTF	TGTGCCAGCAGTTTAGGGCAGGGGGGCGGCTACACCTTC
TRBD2	TRBJ2-7	TRBV5-6	.	CASSLLAGVLADEQYF	TGTGCCAGCAGCTTACTAGCGGGAGTCCTTGCCGACGAGCAGTACTTC
TRBD1	TRBJ1-5	TRBV7-2	.	CASSLGQGAGNQPQHF	TGTGCCAGCAGCTTGGGCCAGGGGGCGGGCAATCAGCCCCAGCATTTT
.	TRBJ2-5	TRBV10-3	.	CAISGEPAQETQYF	TGTGCCATCAGTGGTGAACCCGCCCAAGAGACCCAGTACTTC
.	TRBJ1-6	TRBV30	.	CAWSVGKQSGGSPLHF	TGTGCCTGGAGTGTGGGAAAGCAGTCAGGCGGATCACCCCTCCACTTT
.	TRBJ2-4	TRBV6-5	.	CASRPGLAKNIQYF	TGTGCCAGCAGGCCAGGACTAGCCAAAAACATTCAGTACTTC
.	TRBJ1-5	TRBV5-1	.	CASSLVGGARQPQHF	TGCGCCAGCAGCTTGGTTGGGGGCGCGAGGCAGCCCCAGCATTTT
.	TRBJ1-2	TRBV5-6	.	CASSRYSGSLKLYGYTF	TGTGCCAGCAGCCGATATTCCGGGTCCCTTAAGCTATATGGCTACACCTTC
TRBD1	TRBJ1-6	TRBV11-2	.	CASSLTGGGNSPLHF	TGTGCCAGCAGCTTGACAGGGGGTGGTAATTCACCCCTCCACTTT
.	TRBJ2-7	TRBV30	.	CAWRDSFFQYF	TGTGCCTGGAGGGACAGCTTCTTTCAGTACTTC
.	TRBJ1-1	TRBV10-2	.	CASSTQGGTEAFF	TGCGCCAGCAGTACTCAGGGTGGCACTGAAGCTTTCTTT
.	TRBJ1-1	TRBV5-1	.	CASSATRNTEAFF	TGCGCCAGCAGCGCCACAAGAAACACTGAAGCTTTCTTT
TRBD1	TRBJ2-7	TRBV5-4	once	CASSTPGQGSYEQYF	TGTGCCAGCAGCACTCCGGGACAGGGATCCTACGAGCAGTACTTC
.	TRBJ1-5	TRBV18	.	CASSPGLTGKSNQPQHF	TGTGCCAGCTCACCAGGACTGACCGGGAAAAGCAATCAGCCCCAGCATTTT
.	TRBJ1-5	TRBV6-1	.	CASIRDGQDNQPQHF	TGTGCCAGCATTAGGGACGGACAAGACAATCAGCCCCAGCATTTT
TRBD1	TRBJ1-2	TRBV19	.	CASNQRRGLDYGYTF	TGTGCCAGTAATCAGAGGAGGGGGCTGGACTATGGCTACACCTTC
.	TRBJ1-2	TRBV30	.	CAWSVLGGGHGYTF	TGTGCCTGGAGTGTACTTGGGGGCGGCCATGGCTACACCTTC
TRBD2	TRBJ2-1	TRBV9	.	CASSVALTSGGKNEQFF	TGTGCCAGCAGCGTAGCCCTTACTAGCGGGGGGAAGAATGAGCAGTTCTTC
.	TRBJ1-3	TRBV10-3	once	CAISESWDRNTIYF	TGTGCCATCAGTGAGTCTTGGGACCGAAACACCATATATTTT
.	TRBJ2-5	TRBV10-3	few	CAIQEGIGTQYF	TGTGCCATCCAGGAGGGAATCGGGACCCAGTACTTC
TRBD1	TRBJ1-4	TRBV30	.	CAWNRQGRAEKLFF	TGTGCCTGGAACCGACAGGGGAGGGCTGAAAAACTGTTTTTT
TRBD1	TRBJ1-1	TRBV11-2	.	CASSQGTGIRFAEAFF	TGTGCCAGCAGCCAGGGGACAGGGATTCGGTTCGCTGAAGCTTTCTTT